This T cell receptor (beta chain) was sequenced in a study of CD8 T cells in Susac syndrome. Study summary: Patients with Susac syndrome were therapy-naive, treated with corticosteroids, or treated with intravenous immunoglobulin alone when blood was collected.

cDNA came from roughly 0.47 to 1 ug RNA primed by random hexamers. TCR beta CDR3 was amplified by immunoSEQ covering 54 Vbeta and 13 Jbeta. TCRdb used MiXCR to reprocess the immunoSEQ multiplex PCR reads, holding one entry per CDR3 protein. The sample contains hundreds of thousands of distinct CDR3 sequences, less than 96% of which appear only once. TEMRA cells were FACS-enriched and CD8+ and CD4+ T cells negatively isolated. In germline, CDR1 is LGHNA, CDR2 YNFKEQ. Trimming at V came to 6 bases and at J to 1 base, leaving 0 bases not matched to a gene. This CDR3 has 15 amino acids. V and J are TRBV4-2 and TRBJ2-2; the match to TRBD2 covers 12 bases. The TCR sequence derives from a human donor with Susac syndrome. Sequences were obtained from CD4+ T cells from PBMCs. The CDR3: CASRLAGGNTGELFF. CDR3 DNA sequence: TGTGCCAGCAGACTAGCGGGAGGGAACACCGGGGAGCTGTTTTTT.